Listed here are 16 T cell receptor beta chains from one sample, sequenced in a study of T cells in women clearing cervical HPV infection (dated by TCRdb to 2016 to 2018). Libraries were constructed by the immunoSEQ multiplex PCR assay. Drawn from immuneACCESS, this table holds only the in-frame rearrangements with V and J called that TCRdb kept. Clones are partly lost; checked studies trace under half to an unresolved V gene and leave the rest unexplained. This sample's listing comprises tens of thousands of clones. The ten largest make up around 7% of the sample. Sequenced input: blood buffy coat. Receptors were obtained from a woman aged 18 to 75 with a cervical HPV16 infection that either progressed to CIN3+ or cleared (not recorded which).

A word on this clone: The CDR3 is cut off 3 residues early in the read; its end comes from the germline J gene. The chain links TRBV19 to TRBJ2-7, with a possible D match to TRBD2 (5 bases). Germline V gene sequence: CDR1 LNHDA, CDR2 SQIVND (reference sequence). V dropped 7 bases and J dropped 3 bases, with 10 bases sitting between them. CDR3 length: 12 amino acids. CDR3 region: CASKNGDYEQYF. Partial CDR3 DNA: TGTGCCAGTAAGAACGGGGACTACGAG.

This clone is deemed medium-sized (0.01 to 0.1%) by its frequency. The read stops 3 residues short of the end of the CDR3; the missing end is completed from the germline J gene. This rearrangement joins TRBV11-2 to TRBJ2-4; D is unclear. Germline CDR1 and CDR2: SGHAT and FQNNGV. The CDR3 contains 13 residues. The DNA read from the CDR3 is TGTGCCAGCAGCTTAGGGCAGTTCAATGGT. Encoded protein: CASSLGQFNG. From start to end, the CDR3 is CASSLGQFNGQYF.

A remark on this clone: The read stops 3 residues short of the end of the CDR3; the missing end is completed from the germline J gene. This sequence joins TRBV5-1 and TRBJ2-7, with 10 bases identical to TRBD1. CDR1 is SGHRS and CDR2 is YFSETQ in the germline V gene. With 6 bases clipped from V and 2 bases from J, the junction kept 5 bases outside the gene matches. The CDR3 loop spans 14 amino acids. CDR3 region: CASNRGTGAYEQYF. The covered CDR3 bases are TGCGCCAGCAATAGGGGGACAGGGGCCTACGAG.

Considering frequency, this clone is medium-sized. The read finishes 3 residues shy of the CDR3 end, and the germline J gene is used to complete it. The chain has TRBV9 and TRBJ2-1, with 7 bases matching TRBD2. J gave up 5 bases and V 4 bases, and 12 bases lay outside the gene matches. The CDR3 extends over 16 amino acids. Germline V gene sequence: CDR1 SGDLS, CDR2 YYNGEE. The sequenced CDR3 bases are TGTGCCAGCAGCCCTTACAACATAGCGGGTCACAATGAG. As protein: CASSPYNIAGHNE. In full, the CDR3 reads CASSPYNIAGHNEQFF.

CDR3 bases read: TGCGCCAGCAGGCCCTTCTCAGATAGCAATCAGCCC. This gives the protein CASRPFSDSNQP. The CDR3 as a whole reads CASRPFSDSNQPQHF. The chain uses TRBV4-1 and TRBJ1-5, with D unclear. Read sequence stops 3 residues before the CDR3 end, and the germline J gene provides the missing end. V lost 6 bases and J 0 bases, leaving 12 bases between the germline ends. This CDR3 is 15 amino acids long. Germline loops: CDR1 MGHRA, CDR2 YSYEKL.

With respect to this clone: The CDR3 extends 3 residues past the end of the read, so its final part is completed from the germline J gene. The chain uses TRBV30 and TRBJ2-7, with D perhaps TRBD1 (6 bases). Germline values: CDR1 GTSNPN, CDR2 SVGIG (reference sequence). This CDR3 comprises 13 residues. The germline V and J ends were trimmed by 5 bases and 2 bases, with 13 bases remaining between them. CDR3: CAWVEGQTYEQYF. The CDR3 bases that were read are TGTGCCTGGGTGGAAGGACAGACCTACGAG.

Concerning this clone itself: The read ends 3 residues early relative to the CDR3; the germline J gene fills the gap. This chain links TRBV4-1 with TRBJ1-2; a possible D gene is TRBD1 (6 bases). Germline assignment: CDR1 MGHRA and CDR2 YSYEKL. CDR3 length: 16 amino acids. CDR3 region: CASSQTTGPGVGGYTF. The covered CDR3 bases are TGCGCCAGCAGCCAAACCACAGGGCCCGGTGTCGGAGGC.

A remark on this clone: The missing CDR3 end, 3 residues past where the read stops, is filled in from the germline J gene. The rearrangement links TRBV30 to TRBJ1-1; no definite D call. The germline gives CDR1 GTSNPN, CDR2 SVGIG (reference sequence). The CDR3 runs 13 residues. Trimming cost V 4 bases and J 1 base, with 10 bases left between them. The CDR3 bases that were read are TGTGCCTGGAATCCAGGATCGAACACTGAA. It specifies CAWNPGSNTE. The entire CDR3 sequence reads CAWNPGSNTEAFF.

Notes on this clone: The read comes to an end 3 residues before the CDR3 does, leaving the germline J gene to fill in the end. The chain uses TRBV10-3 and TRBJ1-2; TRBD1 aligns across 8 bases. The CDR3 extends over 12 amino acids. Germline CDR1 reads ENHRY; CDR2 reads SYGVKD. The CDR3 is CAISTDRGSYTF. CDR3 DNA, as far as it was read: TGTGCCATCAGCACCGACAGGGGAAGC.

Incomplete CDR3 DNA: TGCAGTGCTAGAGATGTTTTAGTAGCGGAGACC. The encoded protein is CSARDVLVAET. The full CDR3 is CSARDVLVAETQYF. The chain carries TRBV20-1 and TRBJ2-5; D might be TRBD2 (5 bases). Read coverage stops 3 residues before the CDR3 terminus; the germline J gene supplies the remainder. Looked up from germline, CDR1 is DFQATT and CDR2 is SNEGSKA (reference sequence). The germline V and J ends were trimmed by 0 bases and 5 bases, with 13 bases remaining between them. The CDR3 loop spans 14 amino acids.

On this clone: The DNA ends 3 residues before the CDR3 does, and the rest of the CDR3 is filled in from the germline J gene. V is TRBV2 and J is TRBJ1-4, with D possibly matching TRBD1 (5 bases). CDR1 is SNHLY and CDR2 is FYNNEI in the germline V gene. The CDR3 runs to 18 residues. CDR3 loop: CASSPLFAVPSGANVLFF. CDR3 bases read: TGTGCCAGCAGCCCTTTGTTTGCGGTCCCCTCTGGGGCCAACGTA.

In regard to this clone: The read stops 3 residues short of the end of the CDR3; the missing end is completed from the germline J gene. The rearrangement joins TRBV5-6 to TRBJ1-5; D possibly corresponds to TRBD1 (6 bases). This CDR3 spans 14 amino acids. Between the trimmed V and J ends, which lost 3 bases and 4 bases, there was a span of 11 bases. Germline CDR1 SGHDT, CDR2 YYEEEE. The chain's CDR3 is CASSSDSLNQPQHF. The covered CDR3 bases are TGTGCCAGCAGCTCGGACAGTTTAAATCAGCCC.

On this clone: The DNA ends 3 residues before the CDR3 does, and the rest of the CDR3 is filled in from the germline J gene. The chain uses TRBV10-3 and TRBJ2-7; 10 nucleotides line up with TRBD1. The CDR3 runs 13 residues. The junction had 1 base not matched to a gene; V was cut back by 8 bases and J by 0 bases. The germline CDR1 and CDR2 sequences are ENHRY and SYGVKD. The covered CDR3 bases are TGTGCCATCGGGGACAGGGGCTCCTACGAG. This translates into CAIGDRGSYE. The whole CDR3 sequence reads CAIGDRGSYEQYF.

To note about this clone: Read coverage stops 3 residues before the CDR3 terminus; the germline J gene supplies the remainder. The chain recombines TRBV19 with TRBJ2-1; D unresolved. Trimming took off 1 base at V and 9 bases at J, with 16 bases between the two ends. Germline-derived CDR1 and CDR2 are LNHDA and SQIVND (reference sequence). The CDR3 contains 15 residues. The CDR3 DNA, read in part, is TGTGCCAGTAGTATAGGACTGGTCGAATCGGGTGAG. It codes for CASSIGLVESGE. The CDR3 as a whole reads CASSIGLVESGEQFF. Complete variable domain (other parts from reference TRBV19 and TRBJ2-1): DGGITQSPKYLFRKEGQNVTLSCEQNLNHDAMYWYRQDPGQGLRLIYYSQIVNDFQKGDIAEGYSVSREKKESFPLTVTSAQKNPTAFYLCASSIGLVESGEQFFGPGTRLTVL.

In regard to this clone: The observed sequence ends 3 residues before the CDR3 terminus, with the missing tail filled in from the germline J gene. The chain is built from TRBV7-6 and TRBJ2-2; D is possibly TRBD2 (5 bases). The CDR3 has 13 amino acids. Germline CDR1 SGHVS, CDR2 FNYEAQ. The CDR3: CASSSGVHEKLFF. Incomplete CDR3 DNA: TGTGCCAGCAGCTCCGGGGTCCATGAAAAG.

As to this clone: The DNA ends 3 residues before the CDR3 does, and the rest of the CDR3 is filled in from the germline J gene. This chain uses TRBV19 with TRBJ1-2; tentatively, D is TRBD1 (6 bases). Per germline, CDR1 LNHDA and CDR2 SQIVND (reference sequence). Trimming left V 3 bases short and J 3 bases short, with 8 bases between. CDR3 length equals 13 residues. The chain's CDR3 is CASSISGDYGYTF. The covered CDR3 bases are TGTGCCAGTAGTATTTCAGGGGACTATGGC. The variable domain in full, completed from reference TRBV19 and TRBJ1-2, reads DGGITQSPKYLFRKEGQNVTLSCEQNLNHDAMYWYRQDPGQGLRLIYYSQIVNDFQKGDIAEGYSVSREKKESFPLTVTSAQKNPTAFYLCASSISGDYGYTFGSGTRLTVV.